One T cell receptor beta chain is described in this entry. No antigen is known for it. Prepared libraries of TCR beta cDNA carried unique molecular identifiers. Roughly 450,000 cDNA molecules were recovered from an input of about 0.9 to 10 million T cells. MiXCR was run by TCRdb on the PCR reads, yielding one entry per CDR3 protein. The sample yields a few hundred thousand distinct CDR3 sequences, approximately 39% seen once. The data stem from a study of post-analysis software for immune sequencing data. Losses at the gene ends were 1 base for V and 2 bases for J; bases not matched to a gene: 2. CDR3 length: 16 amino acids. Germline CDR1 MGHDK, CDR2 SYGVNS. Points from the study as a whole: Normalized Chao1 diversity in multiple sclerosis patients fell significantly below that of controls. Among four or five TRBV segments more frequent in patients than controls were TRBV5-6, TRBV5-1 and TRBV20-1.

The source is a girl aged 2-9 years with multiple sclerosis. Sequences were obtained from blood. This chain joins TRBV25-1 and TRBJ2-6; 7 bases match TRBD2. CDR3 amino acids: CASSEFGGAGANVLTF. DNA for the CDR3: TGTGCCAGCAGTGAATTTGGGGGGGCTGGGGCCAACGTCCTGACTTTC.